The 4 T cell receptor beta chains listed next were all sequenced from one sample in a study of Ad26.COV2.S vaccination and SARS-CoV-2 variants. Profiled with immunoSEQ multiplex PCR; TCRdb holds only in-frame clones, not every one. The data hold roughly 700,000 clones, with 70% to 90% observed a single time. The treatment: roughly 18 received Ad26.COV2.S at low or high dose, single or two shots; about 5 received placebo; per-sample allocation not given. Samples were taken on day 63 after the first vaccine or placebo injection. Sequencing was performed on peripheral blood, taken in a trial of Ad26.COV2.S vaccine versus placebo. The receptors were gathered from a person aged 18 to 59 who received the Ad26.COV2.S COVID-19 vaccine or a placebo.

The genes are TRBV19 and TRBJ1-1; D may be TRBD1 (6 bases). Germline V CDR1 and CDR2: LNHDA, SQIVND (reference sequence). The CDR3 loop spans 15 amino acids. The germline V and J ends were trimmed by 1 base and 1 base, with 10 bases remaining between them. The CDR3 loop is CASSIAPGANTEAFF. The CDR3 DNA follows: TGTGCCAGTAGTATAGCCCCAGGGGCGAACACTGAAGCTTTCTTT.

The V and J genes are TRBV5-1 and TRBJ2-5, with a tentative D call TRBD2 (5 bases). Germline V lookup: CDR1 SGHRS, CDR2 YFSETQ. Trimming took off 0 bases at V and 2 bases at J, with 14 bases between the two ends. The CDR3 loop spans 16 amino acids. DNA of the CDR3: TGCGCCAGCAGCTTGGGGCTTAGTCGGGGACAAGAGACCCAGTACTTC. Its protein product is CASSLGLSRGQETQYF.

This chain uses TRBV5-1 with TRBJ2-7; D gene unclear. The CDR3 is made up of 14 amino acids. The V end lost 6 bases, the J end lost 3 bases, and 16 bases lay between the germline ends. The germline V gene has CDR1 SGHRS and CDR2 YFSETQ. The CDR3 reads CASTPRGIRYEQYF. DNA for the CDR3: TGCGCCAGCACCCCGCGAGGTATTCGCTACGAGCAGTACTTC.

V gene TRBV9 combines with J gene TRBJ1-4; 8 bases align to TRBD1. The CDR3 is 15 amino acids. Germline V gene data show CDR1 as SGDLS and CDR2 as YYNGEE. Losses at the gene ends were 3 bases for V and 4 bases for J; bases not matched to a gene: 5. CDR3 amino acids: CASSGSGGLNEKLFF. The CDR3 region has the DNA TGTGCCAGCAGCGGCTCAGGGGGCCTTAATGAAAAACTGTTTTTT.